This T cell receptor beta chain was recorded in a study of T cell responses to AZD1222 COVID-19 vaccine. The CDR3 runs 15 residues. V was pared by 1 base and J by 7 bases, with 3 bases of the junction left unmatched. The germline V gene has CDR1 KGHDR and CDR2 SFDVKD. Some clones are missing from TCRdb's copy, which holds only in-frame ones; the method was immunoSEQ multiplex PCR. Of 93,000 or so clones listed, 90% to 95% are singletons. This TCR derives from an adult in good health. Sequences were derived from peripheral blood, sampled on day 0 of AZD1222 vaccination. The chain has TRBV24-1 and TRBJ2-1, with TRBD1 matching 10 bases. DNA for the CDR3: TGTGCCACCAGTGATTTTCAGGACAGGGGGAATGAGCAGTTCTTC. Protein: CATSDFQDRGNEQFF.